Listed here is a single T cell receptor beta chain. Its target is not known. This record belongs to a study of cytomegalovirus exposure and HLA in healthy donors. General study results and limits: A previous analysis found most TCR beta V segments productive roughly 87% or roughly 30% of the time.

Healthy donors of bone marrow made up the group. The study sampled nominally healthy donors, though unrecorded immune exposures were likely. The V and J ends lost 1 base and 0 bases respectively, with 10 bases between them. Germline CDR1 SEHNR, CDR2 FQNEAQ (reference sequence). This CDR3 comprises 16 residues. In the PCR, 60 Vbeta and 13 Jbeta primers were used. Profiled with immunoSEQ multiplex PCR; TCRdb holds only in-frame clones, not every one. The table shows around 170,000 clones, with 80% occurring only once. The TCR comes from a woman between 25 and 40 years old in good health and CMV-seronegative. The sequencing sample was made of PBMCs. The chain carries TRBV7-9 and TRBJ2-1, with D tentatively TRBD1 (6 bases). The CDR3 sequence is CASSLEQGPSYNEQFF. DNA for the CDR3: TGTGCCAGCAGCTTAGAACAGGGTCCCTCCTACAATGAGCAGTTCTTC.